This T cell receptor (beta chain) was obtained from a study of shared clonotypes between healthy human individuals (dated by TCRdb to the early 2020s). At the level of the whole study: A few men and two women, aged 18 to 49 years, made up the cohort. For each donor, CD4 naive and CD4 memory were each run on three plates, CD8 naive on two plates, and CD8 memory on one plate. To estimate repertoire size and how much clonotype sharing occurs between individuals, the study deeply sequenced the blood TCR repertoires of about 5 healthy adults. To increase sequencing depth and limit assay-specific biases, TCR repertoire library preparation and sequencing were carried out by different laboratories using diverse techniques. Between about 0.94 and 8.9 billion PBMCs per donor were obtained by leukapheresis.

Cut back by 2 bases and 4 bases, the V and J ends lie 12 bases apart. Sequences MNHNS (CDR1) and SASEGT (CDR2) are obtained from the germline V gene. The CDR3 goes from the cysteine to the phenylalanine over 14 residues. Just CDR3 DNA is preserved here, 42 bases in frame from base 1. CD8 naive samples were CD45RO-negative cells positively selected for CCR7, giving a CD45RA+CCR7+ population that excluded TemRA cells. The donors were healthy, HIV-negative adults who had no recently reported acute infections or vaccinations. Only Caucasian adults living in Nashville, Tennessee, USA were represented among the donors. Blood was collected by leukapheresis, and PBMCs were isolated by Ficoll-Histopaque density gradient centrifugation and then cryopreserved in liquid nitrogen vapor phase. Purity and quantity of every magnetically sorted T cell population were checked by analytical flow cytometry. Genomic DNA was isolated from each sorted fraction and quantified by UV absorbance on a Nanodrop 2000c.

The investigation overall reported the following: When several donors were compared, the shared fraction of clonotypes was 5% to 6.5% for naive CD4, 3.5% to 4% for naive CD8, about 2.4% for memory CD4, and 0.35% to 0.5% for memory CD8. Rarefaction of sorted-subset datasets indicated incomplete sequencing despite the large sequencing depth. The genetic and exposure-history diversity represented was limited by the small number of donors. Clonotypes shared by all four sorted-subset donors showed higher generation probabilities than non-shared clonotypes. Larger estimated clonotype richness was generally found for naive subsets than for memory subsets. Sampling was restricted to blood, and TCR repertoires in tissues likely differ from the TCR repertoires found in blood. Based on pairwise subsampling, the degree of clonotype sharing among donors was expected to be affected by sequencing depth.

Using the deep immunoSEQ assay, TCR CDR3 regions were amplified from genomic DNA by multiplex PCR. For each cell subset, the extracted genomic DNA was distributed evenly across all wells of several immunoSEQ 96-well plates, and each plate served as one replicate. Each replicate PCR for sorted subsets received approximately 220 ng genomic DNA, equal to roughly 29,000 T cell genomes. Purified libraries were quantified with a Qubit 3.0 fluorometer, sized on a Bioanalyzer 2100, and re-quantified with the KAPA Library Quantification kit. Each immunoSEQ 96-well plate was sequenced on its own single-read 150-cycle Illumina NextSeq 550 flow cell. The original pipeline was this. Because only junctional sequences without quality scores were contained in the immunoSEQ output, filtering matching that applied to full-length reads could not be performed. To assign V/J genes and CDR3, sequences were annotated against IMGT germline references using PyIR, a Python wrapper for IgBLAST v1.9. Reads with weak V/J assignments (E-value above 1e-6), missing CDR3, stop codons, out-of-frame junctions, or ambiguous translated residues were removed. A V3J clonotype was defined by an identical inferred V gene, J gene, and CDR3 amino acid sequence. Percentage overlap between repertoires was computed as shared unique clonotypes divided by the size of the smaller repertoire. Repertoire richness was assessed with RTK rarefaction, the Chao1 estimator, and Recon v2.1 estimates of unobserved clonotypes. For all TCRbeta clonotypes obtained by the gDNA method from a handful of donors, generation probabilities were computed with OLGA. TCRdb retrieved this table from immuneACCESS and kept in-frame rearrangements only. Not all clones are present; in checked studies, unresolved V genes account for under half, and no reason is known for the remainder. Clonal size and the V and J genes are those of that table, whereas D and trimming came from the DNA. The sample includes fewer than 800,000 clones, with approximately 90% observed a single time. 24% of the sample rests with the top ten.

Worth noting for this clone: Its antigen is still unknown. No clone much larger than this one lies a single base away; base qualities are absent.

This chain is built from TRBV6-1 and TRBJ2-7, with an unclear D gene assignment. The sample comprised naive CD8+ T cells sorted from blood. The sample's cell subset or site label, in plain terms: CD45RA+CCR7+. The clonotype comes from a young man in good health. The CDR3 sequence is CASSETWITYEQYF. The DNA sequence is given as TGTGCCAGCAGTGAAACCTGGATCACTTACGAGCAGTACTTC.